Following are 20 T cell receptor beta chains from one sample sequenced in a study of cytomegalovirus exposure and HLA in healthy donors. A multiplex PCR was run with 60 Vbeta primers and 13 Jbeta primers. The data were produced by immunoSEQ multiplex PCR, yet TCRdb's version contains in-frame clones alone and is incomplete. The sample holds about 130,000 clones; roughly 83% are singletons and the top ten take about 2%. Sample: PBMCs. These receptors were taken from a man younger than 30 in good health and CMV-seronegative.

CDR3 sequence: CASSLDWSGNTDTQYF. DNA of the CDR3: TGTGCCAGCAGCTTAGACTGGAGCGGAAACACAGATACGCAGTATTTT. The chain links TRBV7-9 to TRBJ2-3; a weak D match, TRBD2 (5 bases). Germline V gene lookup returns CDR1 SEHNR and CDR2 FQNEAQ (reference sequence). This CDR3 spans 16 amino acids. The V end was cut by 1 base, the J end by 2 bases, with 13 bases between. Full variable domain (rest looked up from reference TRBV7-9 and TRBJ2-3): DTGVSQNPRHKITKRGQNVTFRCDPISEHNRLYWYRQTLGQGPEFLTYFQNEAQLEKSRLLSDRFSAERPKGSFSTLEIQRTEQGDSAMYLCASSLDWSGNTDTQYFGPGTRLTVL.

This chain uses TRBV30 with TRBJ2-3, with 12 bases identical to TRBD2. This CDR3 has 17 amino acids. Germline loops: CDR1 GTSNPN, CDR2 SVGIG (reference sequence). V was clipped by 5 bases and J by 0 bases; unmatched bases: 9. The CDR3 DNA reads TGTGCCTGGGACGAACGGACTAGCGGGACTAGCACAGATACGCAGTATTTT. This translates into CAWDERTSGTSTDTQYF.

This chain links TRBV7-7 with TRBJ1-3; 7 bases match TRBD2. The end of the DNA is better explained by TRBJ2-2, so the J call may be wrong. The germline CDR1 and CDR2 sequences are SSHAT and FNYEAQ (reference sequence). The CDR3 covers 13 residues. This CDR3 is CATREGDTGELFF. The DNA of the CDR3 is TGTGCCACCAGGGAGGGAGACACCGGGGAGCTGTTTTTT.

The rearrangement joins TRBV7-8 to TRBJ2-5; the D gene is possibly TRBD2 (6 bases). Deletions cut 3 bases from V and 0 bases from J, with 17 bases between. CDR3 length: 17 amino acids. The V gene's germline CDR1 is SGHVS and CDR2 FQNEAQ. The CDR3 reads CASSFSTTSGYQETQYF. CDR3 sequence (DNA): TGTGCCAGCAGCTTTTCCACGACTAGTGGGTACCAAGAGACCCAGTACTTC.

Here the CDR3 reads CASSYSTGQAYGYTF. The CDR3 coding sequence is TGTGCCAGCAGTTACTCGACAGGGCAGGCCTATGGCTACACCTTC. The chain combines TRBV6-5 with TRBJ1-2; 7 bases line up with TRBD1. CDR3 length: 15 residues. The J segment lost 4 bases and the V segment lost 0 bases, leaving 5 bases of the junction unmatched. The germline V gene encodes CDR1 MNHEY and CDR2 SVGAGI.

The chain links TRBV6-1 to TRBJ2-2; D gene ambiguous. Per the germline V gene, CDR1 is MNHNS and CDR2 is SASEGT. CDR3 length: 13 amino acids. Trimming left V 5 bases short and J 5 bases short, with 9 bases between. The CDR3 loop is CASSYRPTGELFF. The CDR3 DNA follows: TGTGCCAGCAGTTATCGTCCTACCGGGGAGCTGTTTTTT.

The rearrangement links TRBV18 to TRBJ2-6; no clear D. The germline gives CDR1 KGHSH, CDR2 LQKENI. The V end lost 5 bases, the J end lost 4 bases, and 9 bases lay between the germline ends. CDR3 length: 14 amino acids. CDR3 sequence (DNA): TGTGCCAGCTCAGAGATTCGGGGGGCCAACGTCCTGACTTTC. Amino acids: CASSEIRGANVLTF.

The gene calls are TRBV4-2 and TRBJ2-5, with TRBD1 matching 9 bases. The CDR3 spans 15 residues. CDR1 LGHNA and CDR2 YNFKEQ come from the germline V gene. The ends lost 4 bases at V and 5 bases at J; junction bases unmatched: 8. The CDR3 sequence: CASSPGDRVGETQYF. CDR3 bases: TGTGCCAGCAGCCCAGGGGACAGGGTCGGCGAGACCCAGTACTTC.

This clone came up a few times. The J gene is TRBJ2-7, the V gene TRBV6-4, with TRBD2 identical over 10 bases. V gave up 4 bases and J gave up 6 bases; unmatched junction bases: 6. CDR3 length: 14 residues. From germline, CDR1 is MRHNA and CDR2 SNTAGT. CDR3 sequence reads: CASSGGLAGAEQYV. CDR3 coding DNA: TGTGCCAGCAGTGGGGGGCTAGCGGGAGCCGAGCAGTACGTC.

V usage is TRBV27 and J usage is TRBJ2-3; D remains unclear. Germline values: CDR1 MNHEY, CDR2 SMNVEV (reference sequence). CDR3 length: 13 residues. Trimming took 5 bases from V and 4 from J, leaving 10 bases between them. CDR3 sequence: CASSLRNPDTQYF. The CDR3 nucleotides read TGTGCCAGCAGTCTCAGGAATCCAGATACGCAGTATTTT.

This clone was seen once. The chain links TRBV12-5 to TRBJ2-1, with TRBD2 as a possible D gene (6 bases). This CDR3 contains 16 residues. The V gene lost 6 bases and the J gene lost 3 bases, with 18 bases spanning the gap. CDR1 is LGHNT and CDR2 is FRNRAP in the germline V gene. CDR3 sequence: CASGLGLAADYNEQFF. The CDR3 coding sequence is TGTGCTAGTGGACTAGGTTTAGCGGCTGACTACAATGAGCAGTTCTTC. The whole variable domain, filled in from reference TRBV12-5 and TRBJ2-1, reads DARVTQTPRHKVTEMGQEVTMRCQPILGHNTVFWYRQTMMQGLELLAYFRNRAPLDDSGMPKDRFSAEMPDATLATLKIQPSEPRDSAVYFCASGLGLAADYNEQFFGPGTRLTVL.

The chain couples TRBV7-9 to TRBJ1-1, with 9 bases that match TRBD1. The trim removed 9 bases at V and 5 bases at J, leaving 16 bases unmatched. The CDR3 sequence is 16 residues long. Germline-derived CDR1 and CDR2 are SEHNR and FQNEAQ (reference sequence). Written as DNA, the CDR3 is TGTGCCAGTTCTACAGGGGGCGCGTTGGGACGGACTGAAGCTTTCTTT. Its protein is CASSTGGALGRTEAFF.

The genes are TRBV5-1 and TRBJ2-7; the D gene is possibly TRBD1 (6 bases). CDR3 length: 15 amino acids. Trimming took off 1 base at V and 2 bases at J, with 13 bases between the two ends. Germline loops: CDR1 SGHRS, CDR2 YFSETQ. The CDR3 nucleotides are TGCGCCAGCAGCTTGATGGCAGGGGTCGCCTACGAGCAGTACGTC. Its protein is CASSLMAGVAYEQYV.

V is TRBV4-2 and J is TRBJ1-1; D gene uncertain. There are 14 residues in the CDR3. Trimming took 0 bases from V and 7 from J, leaving 12 bases between them. Germline V gives CDR1 LGHNA, CDR2 YNFKEQ. The CDR3 reads CASSQDPFGSEAFF. Here the CDR3 DNA reads TGTGCCAGCAGCCAAGATCCCTTCGGGAGTGAAGCTTTCTTT.

The chain couples TRBV7-2 to TRBJ2-3; TRBD2 matches at 7 bases. Germline CDR1 is SGHTA and CDR2 is FQGNSA. The CDR3 has 16 amino acids. V shed 5 bases, J shed 5 bases, and the junction held 13 bases outside the gene matches. CDR3 loop: CASSALLAGAVDTQYF. CDR3 coding DNA: TGTGCCAGCAGCGCCCTACTGGCGGGAGCTGTAGATACGCAGTATTTT.

The chain links TRBV5-1 to TRBJ2-1; TRBD2 aligns across 16 bases. The CDR3 has 17 amino acids. Germline trimming cut 4 bases from V and 1 base from J; bases unmatched to any gene: 2. Germline CDR1 SGHRS, CDR2 YFSETQ. The chain's CDR3 is CASSPGLAGGSYNEQFF. The CDR3 DNA is TGCGCCAGCAGCCCGGGACTAGCGGGAGGGTCCTACAATGAGCAGTTCTTC. Using reference TRBV5-1 and TRBJ2-1 for the parts outside the CDR3, the full variable domain is KAGVTQTPRYLIKTRGQQVTLSCSPISGHRSVSWYQQTPGQGLQFLFEYFSETQRNKGNFPGRFSGRQFSNSRSEMNVSTLELGDSALYLCASSPGLAGGSYNEQFFGPGTRLTVL.

This rearrangement joins TRBV5-4 to TRBJ1-2; possible D gene TRBD1, 6 bases. The CDR3 has 16 amino acids. CDR1 is SGHNT and CDR2 is YYREEE in the germline V gene (reference sequence). Trimming removed 0 bases from V and 3 bases from J, with 15 bases in between. The CDR3: CASSLGLQGGYYGYTF. The CDR3 DNA reads as TGTGCCAGCAGCTTGGGCCTACAGGGCGGATACTATGGCTACACCTTC.

The V gene is TRBV30, the J gene TRBJ1-4; 8 positions match TRBD1. The germline V gene encodes CDR1 GTSNPN and CDR2 SVGIG (reference sequence). The CDR3 length is 13 residues. The trim removed 7 bases at V and 10 bases at J, leaving 11 bases unmatched. The CDR3 coding sequence is TGTGCCTCTCAAGCAGGGGGCAGAGGAAAACTGTTTTTT. As protein: CASQAGGRGKLFF.

The gene calls are TRBV14 and TRBJ1-1, with 9 positions matching TRBD1. The length of the CDR3 is 12 residues. J gave up 10 bases and V 0 bases, and 0 bases lay outside the gene matches. In germline, CDR1 is SGHDN, CDR2 FVKESK. The CDR3 here is CASSQEDRGAFF. CDR3 nucleotides: TGTGCCAGCAGCCAAGAGGACAGGGGAGCTTTCTTT.

Worth noting for this clone: In this CDR3 the conserved last residue, phenylalanine or tryptophan, is missing, so a read error is likely. The chain recombines TRBV10-2 with TRBJ1-1; weak D call: TRBD1 (5 bases). The V and J ends lost 7 bases and 4 bases respectively, with 16 bases between them. The CDR3 is 14 amino acids. Germline CDR1 reads WSHSY; CDR2 reads SAAADI. DNA of the CDR3: TGCGCCAGCAACCAGGTCGGGGGGGGCACTGAAGCTTTCTCT. Amino acids: CASNQVGGGTEAFS.